This TCR beta chain was captured in a study of blood T cells in healthy people across ages. Looking at the study overall: Capture via template switching afforded approximately one barcoded beta molecule per two T cells.

Per the germline V gene, CDR1 is MDHEN and CDR2 is SYDVKM. V trimming: 5 bases; J trimming: 12 bases; junction bases outside the gene matches: 13. This CDR3 region has 14 residues. Together with a sample-barcoded 5' primer, a J-beta primer mix was included in a second PCR lasting about 7 to 11 cycles. Researchers report that a template-switch adaptor with 12 random nucleotides tagged each cDNA molecule. Individual samples furnished no less than 3 million CDR3-containing paired-end reads apiece. TCRdb redid the calling of the 5' RACE reads with MiXCR, one entry per CDR3 protein. The table records around 320,000 distinct CDR3 sequences, roughly 26% of them present only once. This clonotype was recorded a few times.

J is TRBJ1-1 and V is TRBV28; 9 nucleotides match TRBD1. This clonotype originated in a woman in her 70s in good health. Sequencing was performed on blood. CDR3 region: CASSVTGQGMRTFF. Written as DNA, the CDR3 is TGTGCCAGCAGTGTCACCGGACAGGGGATGAGAACTTTCTTT.